This T cell receptor beta chain was captured in a study of shared clonotypes between healthy human individuals. Findings and caveats of the study: Compared with memory subsets, naive subsets generally had larger estimated richness. Limitation of the genetic and exposure-history diversity represented came from the few donors. Against clonotypes common to all four donors, non-shared ones had lower generation probabilities.

As for this clone: The antigen remains undetermined.

Trimming stripped 1 base from V and 8 bases from J, with 14 bases between. CDR1 and CDR2 from the germline V gene are LNHNV and YYDKDF (reference sequence). The CDR3 is made up of 15 amino acids. The table came from immunoSEQ multiplex PCR; TCRdb's copy has only in-frame clones and leaves some out. The sample contains 700,000 or so clones, 72% of which appear only once. The chain has TRBV15 and TRBJ1-4, with a weak D call TRBD1 (5 bases). The sequenced sample consisted of memory CD4+ T cells sorted from blood. This sample's subset: CD45RA-negative fraction. This clonotype was sampled from a woman younger than 45 in good health. The CDR3 DNA reads TGTGCCACCAGCAGAGGGGACGTTGACGGGGAAAAACTGTTTTTT. Protein: CATSRGDVDGEKLFF.